This TCR beta chain stems from a study of graft-versus-host responses after intestinal transplantation. Comment on this clone: What it binds is unknown.

Germline CDR1 is LNHDA and CDR2 is SQIVND (reference sequence). V lost 5 bases, J lost 4 bases, and 14 bases lay in between. The CDR3 contains 14 residues. Study conclusions and caveats: In patients with graft-donor T cell macrochimerism, allograft graft-versus-host to host-versus-graft clonal ratios were high.

Some clones are missing from TCRdb's copy, which holds only in-frame ones; the method was immunoSEQ multiplex PCR. The sample holds some 93,000 clones, around nine tenths seen once. The sample in question was unstimulated CD8+ T cells sorted from spleen or lymph node cells, obtained before intestinal transplant. This receptor was identified in a human donor who received an intestinal transplant. V is TRBV19 and J is TRBJ1-1; D might be TRBD1 (5 bases). CDR3 nucleotide sequence: TGTGCCAGTAGTCTGCAGGGAAGTGGCACTGAAGCTTTCTTT. Its protein is CASSLQGSGTEAFF.